One and the same sample provided the 3 T cell receptor beta chains below, sequenced in a study of blood T cell repertoires in COVID-19. The method was immunoSEQ multiplex PCR; TCRdb's version includes in-frame clones alone and lacks a portion of them. The sample lists 250,000 to 350,000 clones, about 89% occurring once. Sequenced: peripheral blood. These receptors originate from a man aged 25-40 years with acute or convalescent COVID-19.

The J gene is TRBJ2-1, the V gene TRBV19; 9 bases map to TRBD1. V lost 4 bases and J lost 8; bases outside the gene matches: 9. Germline V gene lookup returns CDR1 LNHDA and CDR2 SQIVND (reference sequence). CDR3 length equals 15 residues. Written as DNA, the CDR3 is TGTGCCAGTAGTAGAAGGACAGGGGTTTCGGATGAGCAGTTCTTC. It yields the protein CASSRRTGVSDEQFF. Variable domain in full (rest from reference TRBV19 and TRBJ2-1): DGGITQSPKYLFRKEGQNVTLSCEQNLNHDAMYWYRQDPGQGLRLIYYSQIVNDFQKGDIAEGYSVSREKKESFPLTVTSAQKNPTAFYLCASSRRTGVSDEQFFGPGTRLTVL.

Concerning this clone itself: At the DNA level, this CDR3 is encoded by other sequences in the same sample as well. This rearrangement joins TRBV12-3 or TRBV12-4 to TRBJ1-2, with D uncertain. This CDR3 is 13 amino acids long. The germline V and J ends were trimmed by 2 bases and 4 bases, with 8 bases remaining between them. The CDR3 DNA reads TGTGCCAGCAGTTTAACCGGGAGCTATGGCTACACCTTC. Translated: CASSLTGSYGYTF.

This clone turned up a few times. The chain employs TRBV10-2 and TRBJ2-3; possibly TRBD2 for D (5 bases). Per the germline V gene, CDR1 is WSHSY and CDR2 is SAAADI. Trimming removed 8 bases at V and 2 bases at J, with 17 bases between. The CDR3 runs to 15 residues. In DNA, the CDR3 is TGCGCCAGCCGGGGTACGGTTACCCTCACAGATACGCAGTATTTT. This codes for CASRGTVTLTDTQYF.